The T cell receptor (beta chain) under discussion was sequenced for a study of cytomegalovirus exposure and HLA in healthy donors. Trimming took 7 bases from V and 2 from J, leaving 18 bases between them. This CDR3 has 15 amino acids. PCR was performed using 60 Vbeta and 13 Jbeta primers. The data were produced by immunoSEQ multiplex PCR, yet TCRdb's version contains in-frame clones alone and is incomplete. The sample carries 130,000 to 150,000 clones, around 79% recorded once. The chain has TRBV5-3 and TRBJ1-1; D ambiguous. TRBV5-3 carries the ORF label, with uncertain function. Sequences were obtained from PBMCs. The TCR sequence derives from a man aged 25 to 40 in good health and CMV-seropositive. The CDR3 DNA reads TGTGCCAGATTACACCCCCGGGTCGAAAACACTGAAGCTTTCTTT. Translating gives CARLHPRVENTEAFF.